This T cell receptor beta chain emerged from a study of blood T cell repertoires in COVID-19. For the study at large: Acute-phase and convalescent COVID-19 samples originated in the United States, Italy and Spain. The analysed material was cDNA or gDNA that came from T cells, B-cell-depleted T cells, or PBMCs.

Repertoires were generated with immunoSEQ multiplex PCR, while TCRdb's copy carries only in-frame clones and drops some. In the table there are about 250,000 clones, around nine tenths of which are singletons. The sequenced sample was peripheral blood. The sequence was obtained from a man at least 80 years old with acute or convalescent COVID-19.

The DNA of the CDR3 is TGTGCCAGCAGCCTGGGGACAGTCGGAAACACCATATATTTT. Its protein is CASSLGTVGNTIYF. This chain links TRBV7-2 with TRBJ1-3; 7 bases line up with TRBD1. The CDR3 runs 14 residues. CDR1 and CDR2 (germline): SGHTA, FQGNSA. J gave up 4 bases and V 5 bases, and 5 bases lay outside the gene matches.